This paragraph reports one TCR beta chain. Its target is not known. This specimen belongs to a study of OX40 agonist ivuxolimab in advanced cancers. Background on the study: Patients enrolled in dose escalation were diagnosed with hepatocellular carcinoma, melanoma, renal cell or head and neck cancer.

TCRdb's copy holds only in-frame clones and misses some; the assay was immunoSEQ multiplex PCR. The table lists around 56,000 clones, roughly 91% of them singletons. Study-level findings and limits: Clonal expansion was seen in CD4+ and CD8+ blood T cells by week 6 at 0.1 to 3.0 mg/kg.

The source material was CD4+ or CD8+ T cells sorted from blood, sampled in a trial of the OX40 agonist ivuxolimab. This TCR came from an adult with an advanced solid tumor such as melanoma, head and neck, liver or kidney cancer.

CDR3 region: CASTPGGLNTEAFF. The CDR3 coding sequence is TGTGCCAGCACCCCCGGAGGGCTGAACACTGAAGCTTTCTTT. The rearrangement uses TRBV28 and TRBJ1-1; D is unclear. V was cut by 7 bases and J by 0 bases, with 12 bases left in between. Germline V gene data show CDR1 as MDHEN and CDR2 as SYDVKM. CDR3 length: 14 amino acids.